A selection of T cell receptor beta chains follows, all from one sample in a study of cytotoxic CD8 clonotypes in ibrutinib-treated CLL. Method: immunoSEQ multiplex PCR; TCRdb's copy keeps in-frame clones and lacks some. The sample gives approximately 350,000 clones, roughly 71% of which show up once; roughly 6.7% is in the top ten. The specimen was PBMCs, collected after 36 months of ibrutinib treatment. These receptors all stem from a human donor with chronic lymphocytic leukemia. Both conserved end residues are part of each CDR3. The D gene is left open where the match is weak. Where a row states a size, it is once, few, many or the class of an expanded clone; other rows omit it.

V: TRBV5-6
J: TRBJ2-3
length: 13
size: few
D: -
CDR3: CASSLTESDTQYF
DNA: TGTGCCAGCAGCCTGACAGAGTCAGATACGCAGTATTTT

V: TRBV6-6
J: TRBJ2-2
length: 14
size: -
D: -
CDR3: CASRPPRNTGELFF
DNA: TGTGCCAGCAGACCCCCTCGGAACACCGGGGAGCTGTTTTTT

V: TRBV20-1
J: TRBJ1-1
length: 11
size: -
D: -
CDR3: CSGEGNTEAFF
DNA: TGCAGTGGTGAGGGCAACACTGAAGCTTTCTTT

V: TRBV5-1
J: TRBJ2-3
length: 15
size: few
D: TRBD1
CDR3: CASVREGQGANTQYF
DNA: TGCGCCAGCGTAAGGGAGGGACAGGGGGCGAATACGCAGTATTTT

V: TRBV10-3
J: TRBJ2-2
length: 16
size: -
D: TRBD1
CDR3: CAISPGQGTLGGELFF
DNA: TGTGCCATCAGTCCGGGACAGGGAACTTTGGGCGGGGAGCTGTTTTTT

V: TRBV6-5
J: TRBJ1-2
length: 14
size: few
D: -
CDR3: CASSYSWGSYGYTF
DNA: TGTGCCAGCAGTTACTCTTGGGGAAGCTATGGCTACACCTTC

V: TRBV27
J: TRBJ1-1
length: 15
size: -
D: -
CDR3: CASSLSGHGNTEAFF
DNA: TGTGCCAGCAGTTTATCAGGGCATGGGAACACTGAAGCTTTCTTT

V: TRBV28
J: TRBJ2-3
length: 17
size: -
D: TRBD2
CDR3: CASSFPGLAGGTDTQYF
DNA: TGTGCCAGCAGTTTTCCGGGACTAGCGGGAGGCACAGATACGCAGTATTTT

V: TRBV4-2
J: TRBJ2-7
length: 16
size: -
D: -
CDR3: CASSQVTEKLIYEQYF
DNA: TGTGCCAGCAGCCAAGTAACAGAGAAATTAATCTACGAGCAGTACTTC

V: TRBV27
J: TRBJ2-3
length: 18
size: -
D: TRBD2
CDR3: CASSSPGLAGGPGDTQYF
DNA: TGTGCCAGCAGTTCCCCGGGACTAGCGGGAGGGCCGGGGGATACGCAGTATTTT